This T cell receptor beta chain derives from a study of T-cell memory formation after mild COVID-19. Study results and caveats: Contracting CD4+ clones sat mainly in CM and EM; CD8+ in EMRA.

Of note for this clonotype: What it binds is not known.

CDR1 MNHEY and CDR2 SMNVEV come from the germline V gene (reference sequence). Losses at the gene ends were 6 bases for V and 3 bases for J; bases not matched to a gene: 10. This CDR3 has 15 residues. TCRdb itself ran the 5' RACE reads through MiXCR, one entry per CDR3 protein. The sample contains around 510,000 distinct CDR3 sequences, approximately 21% of which appear only once. This rearrangement joins TRBV27 to TRBJ1-2, with 7 nucleotides matching TRBD1. This sequence originates from an adult woman who had mild COVID-19 (a few samples of this study predate the infection). Cell type and time point are not known. Material for sequencing was PBMCs or a T cell subset sorted from them (not recorded which). For the CDR3, the DNA is TGTGCCAGCAGGGCATCTGGACAGGCCCACTATGGCTACACCTTC. This encodes CASRASGQAHYGYTF.